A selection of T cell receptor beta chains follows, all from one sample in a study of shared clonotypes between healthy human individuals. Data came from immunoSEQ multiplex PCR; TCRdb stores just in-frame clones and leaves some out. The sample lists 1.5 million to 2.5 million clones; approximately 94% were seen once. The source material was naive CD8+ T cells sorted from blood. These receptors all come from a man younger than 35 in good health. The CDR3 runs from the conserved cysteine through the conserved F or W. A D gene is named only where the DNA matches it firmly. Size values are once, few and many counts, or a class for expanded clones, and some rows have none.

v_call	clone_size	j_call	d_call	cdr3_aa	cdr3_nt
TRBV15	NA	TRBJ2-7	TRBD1	CATSPQGIPYEQYF	TGTGCCACCAGCCCACAGGGGATTCCCTACGAGCAGTACTTC
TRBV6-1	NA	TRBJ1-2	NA	CASSGRGADGYTF	TGTGCCAGCAGTGGAAGGGGGGCTGATGGCTACACCTTC
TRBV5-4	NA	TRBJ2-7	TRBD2	CASSPYGLASDEQYF	TGTGCCAGCAGCCCCTATGGACTAGCGTCCGACGAGCAGTACTTC
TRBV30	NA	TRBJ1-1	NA	CAWSSGGDEAFF	TGTGCCTGGAGTTCAGGCGGGGATGAAGCTTTCTTT
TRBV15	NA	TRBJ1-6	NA	CATSRDGHLRDYNSPLHF	TGTGCCACCAGCAGAGATGGACACCTCAGGGACTATAATTCACCCCTCCACTTT
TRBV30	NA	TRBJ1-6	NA	CAWSDGQGIGSPLHF	TGTGCCTGGAGCGACGGACAAGGTATAGGTTCACCCCTCCACTTT
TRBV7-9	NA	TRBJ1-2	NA	CASTSEGVVRDGYTF	TGTGCCAGCACATCAGAAGGGGTGGTTCGGGATGGCTACACCTTC
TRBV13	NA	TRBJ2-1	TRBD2	CASSSTSGRGYQFF	TGTGCCAGCAGCTCCACTAGCGGGAGAGGTTATCAGTTCTTC
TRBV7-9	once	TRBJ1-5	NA	CASSTPGSSQPQHF	TGTGCCAGCAGCACTCCAGGGTCCTCTCAGCCCCAGCATTTT
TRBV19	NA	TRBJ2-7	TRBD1	CASSPGQGFSEQYF	TGTGCCAGTAGCCCGGGACAGGGTTTCTCCGAGCAGTACTTC
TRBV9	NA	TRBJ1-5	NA	CASGSGAGQPQHF	TGTGCCAGCGGAAGTGGGGCGGGTCAGCCCCAGCATTTT
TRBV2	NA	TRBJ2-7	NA	CASSPEGDEQYF	TGTGCCAGCAGCCCCGAAGGGGACGAGCAGTACTTC
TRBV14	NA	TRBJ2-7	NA	CASSQDAWGLGEQYF	TGTGCCAGCAGCCAAGATGCTTGGGGGTTGGGCGAGCAGTACTTC
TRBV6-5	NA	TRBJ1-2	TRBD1	CASSPGTVIYGYTF	TGTGCCAGCAGTCCCGGGACAGTAATCTATGGCTACACCTTC
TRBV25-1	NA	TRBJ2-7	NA	CASSDTGTAPYEQYF	TGTGCCAGCAGTGACACCGGGACGGCCCCCTACGAGCAGTACTTC
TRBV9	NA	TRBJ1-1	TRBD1	CASSGGQTNTEAFF	TGTGCCAGCAGCGGGGGACAGACGAACACTGAAGCTTTCTTT
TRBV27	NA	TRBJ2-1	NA	CASSLMATGNEQFF	TGTGCCAGCAGTTTAATGGCTACTGGTAATGAGCAGTTCTTC
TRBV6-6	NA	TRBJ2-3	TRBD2	CATSWTSGTDTQYF	TGTGCCACCTCCTGGACTAGCGGCACAGATACGCAGTATTTT
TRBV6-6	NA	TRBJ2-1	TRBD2	CASSMGLAPNEQFF	TGTGCCAGCAGTATGGGACTAGCCCCGAATGAGCAGTTCTTC
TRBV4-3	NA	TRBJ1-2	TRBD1	CASSQDLLNGGGTGYTF	TGCGCCAGCAGCCAAGATCTTCTTAATGGAGGGGGCACCGGCTACACCTTC
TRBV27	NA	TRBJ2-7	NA	CASSFFGPKSDEQYF	TGTGCCAGCAGTTTTTTCGGGCCCAAATCCGACGAGCAGTACTTC
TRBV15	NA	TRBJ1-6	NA	CATSSVYRNNSPLHF	TGTGCCACCAGCTCCGTATACCGCAATAATTCACCCCTCCACTTT
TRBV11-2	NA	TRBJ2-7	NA	CASSLAGDHEQYF	TGTGCCAGCAGCTTAGCGGGGGACCACGAGCAGTACTTC
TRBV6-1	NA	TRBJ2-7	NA	CASSDRGLYEQYF	TGTGCCAGCAGTGACAGGGGATTATACGAGCAGTACTTC
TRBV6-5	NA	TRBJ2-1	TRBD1	CASSYGQGLDEQFF	TGTGCCAGCAGTTACGGACAGGGGCTCGATGAGCAGTTCTTC
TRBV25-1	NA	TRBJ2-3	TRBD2	CASSGLAGADTQYF	TGTGCCAGCAGTGGTCTAGCGGGAGCTGATACGCAGTATTTT
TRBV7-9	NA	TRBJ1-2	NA	CASHEGTNYGYTF	TGTGCCAGCCACGAGGGCACCAACTATGGCTACACCTTC
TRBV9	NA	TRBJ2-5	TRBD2	CASSGWGGGTETQYF	TGTGCCAGCAGCGGGTGGGGCGGGGGAACAGAGACCCAGTACTTC
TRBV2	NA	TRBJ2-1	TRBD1	CASSEWADRAHNEQFF	TGTGCCAGCAGTGAATGGGCGGACAGGGCCCACAATGAGCAGTTCTTC
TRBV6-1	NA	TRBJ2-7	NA	CTCGGRGYEQYF	TGTACGTGCGGCGGCAGGGGTTACGAGCAGTACTTC
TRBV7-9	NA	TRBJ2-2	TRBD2	CASTPGGEGANTGELFF	TGTGCCAGCACCCCCGGCGGGGAGGGAGCGAACACCGGGGAGCTGTTTTTT
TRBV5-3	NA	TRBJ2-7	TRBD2	CARSLVLAGGHYSYEQYF	TGTGCCAGAAGCTTGGTACTAGCGGGAGGACATTACTCCTACGAGCAGTACTTC
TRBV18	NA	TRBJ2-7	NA	CASSPASSYEQYF	TGTGCCAGCTCACCCGCCTCCTCCTACGAGCAGTACTTC
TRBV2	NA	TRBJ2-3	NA	CASAGTTDTQYF	TGTGCCAGCGCTGGGACCACAGATACGCAGTATTTT
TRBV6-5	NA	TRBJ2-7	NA	CATMGRQFDEQYF	TGTGCCACCATGGGCCGCCAGTTCGACGAGCAGTACTTC
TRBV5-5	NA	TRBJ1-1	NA	CASILWVGYTEAFF	TGTGCCAGCATCCTGTGGGTGGGGTACACTGAAGCTTTCTTT
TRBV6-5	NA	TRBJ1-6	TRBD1	CASSRLTGGNSPLHF	TGTGCCAGCAGTCGACTGACAGGGGGTAATTCACCCCTCCACTTT
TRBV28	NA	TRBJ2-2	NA	CASSLPPGELFF	TGTGCCAGCAGTTTACCCCCCGGGGAGCTGTTTTTT
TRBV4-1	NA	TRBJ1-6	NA	CASSLKTGFNSPLHF	TGCGCCAGCAGCCTTAAAACAGGGTTTAATTCACCCCTCCACTTT
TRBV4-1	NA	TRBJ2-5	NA	CASSQDSRETQYF	TGCGCCAGCAGCCAAGACTCACGAGAGACCCAGTACTTC
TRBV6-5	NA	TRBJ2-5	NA	CASTRRYQETQYF	TGTGCCAGCACTCGACGGTACCAAGAGACCCAGTACTTC
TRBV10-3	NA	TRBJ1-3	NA	CAISESIDGGNTIYF	TGTGCCATCAGTGAGTCGATTGACGGAGGAAACACCATATATTTT
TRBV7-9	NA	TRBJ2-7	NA	CASRVDGNSYEQYF	TGTGCCAGCAGAGTAGACGGTAACTCCTACGAGCAGTACTTC
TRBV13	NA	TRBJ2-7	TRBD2	CASSTSSGGPFSYEQYF	TGTGCCAGCAGCACCTCCAGCGGGGGTCCATTCTCCTACGAGCAGTACTTC
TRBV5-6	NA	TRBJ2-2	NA	CASSPTMGTGELFF	TGTGCCAGCAGCCCAACTATGGGCACCGGGGAGCTGTTTTTT
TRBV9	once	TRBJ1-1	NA	CASSGDSEAFF	TGTGCCAGCAGCGGGGATTCTGAAGCTTTCTTT
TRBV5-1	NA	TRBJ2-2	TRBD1	CASSPGQGHTGELFF	TGCGCCAGCAGCCCGGGACAGGGCCACACCGGGGAGCTGTTTTTT
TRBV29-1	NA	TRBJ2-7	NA	CSVEAGTPYEQYF	TGCAGCGTTGAGGCAGGGACGCCCTACGAGCAGTACTTC
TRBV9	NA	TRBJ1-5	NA	CASTYTDGPNQPQHF	TGTGCCAGCACCTATACTGACGGGCCCAATCAGCCCCAGCATTTT
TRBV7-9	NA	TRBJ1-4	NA	CASSSPRYEKLFF	TGTGCCAGCAGCTCACCCCGGTATGAAAAACTGTTTTTT
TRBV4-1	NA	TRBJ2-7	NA	CASSQREGSSYEQYF	TGCGCCAGCAGCCAAAGAGAGGGAAGCTCCTACGAGCAGTACTTC
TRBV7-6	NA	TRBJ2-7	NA	CASSLASGDTAYEQYF	TGTGCCAGCAGCTTAGCGTCGGGGGACACCGCCTACGAGCAGTACTTC
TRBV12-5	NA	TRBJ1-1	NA	CASGLTRGLNTEAFF	TGTGCTAGTGGTTTGACCCGGGGGTTGAACACTGAAGCTTTCTTT